This T cell receptor beta chain came from a study of tumor and adjacent non-tumor tissue in lung cancer. About the research overall: Patients comprised some eleven adenocarcinoma, a couple of squamous cell carcinoma and 1 small cell lung cancer. Study-wide points: In normal lung, the top 100 clones were significantly more dominant than in tumor. TCR diversity was significantly greater in tumor than normal lung tissue.

TCRbeta libraries were built with three rounds of nested PCR, modified from ARM-PCR. TCRdb redid the calling of the multiplex PCR reads with MiXCR, one entry per CDR3 protein. The sample includes some 100,000 distinct CDR3 sequences, about 64% seen only once; the top ten take around 20%. Germline V gene data show CDR1 as MNHNS and CDR2 as SASEGT. The CDR3 length is 15 residues. This clonotype was detected once. Its antigen is undetermined. One end of the junction is discordant with germline, which a read error may explain. No cell sorting was done before RNA was extracted from the tissue. Distant lung tissue was collected more than 3 cm away from the tumor edge. Chemotherapy-naive patients with new lung cancer underwent thoracic surgery in China, August–late 2014.

The receptor was derived from a man aged 55 to 70 with non-small cell lung cancer. Material: distant non-tumor lung tissue. The V call is TRBV6-1, the J call TRBJ1-6; D unclear. The CDR3 DNA reads TGTGCCAGCAGGAGCGGAAATCGCCTCAATTCACCCATCCACTTT. This sequence encodes CASRSGNRLNSPIHF.